These 3 T cell receptor beta chains were all obtained from the same sample, sequenced in a study of beta chain features in type 1 diabetes. What was sequenced were expressed TCRB transcripts, since all of the isolated RNA had been reverse transcribed. Sequencing used immunoSEQ multiplex PCR; TCRdb keeps in-frame clones, though not all of them. The table records over 700,000 clones, around a sixth of them present only once. Input material: naive CD4+ T cells from blood. These receptors all stem from a woman under 30 in good health.

This clone came up a few times. The chain recombines TRBV4-3 with TRBJ2-1; TRBD2 agrees at 7 bases. Trimming took 2 bases from V and 7 from J; bases not matched to a gene: 14. The length of the CDR3 is 17 residues. The germline gives CDR1 LGHNA, CDR2 YSLEER. Here the CDR3 DNA reads TGCGCCAGCAGCCAAAATTGGGCGGGAGTGACTGCGAATGAGCAGTTCTTC. Amino acids: CASSQNWAGVTANEQFF.

The chain recombines TRBV4-2 with TRBJ1-2, with D maybe TRBD1 (6 bases). V lost 8 bases, J lost 8 bases, and 15 bases lay in between. The germline CDR1 and CDR2 sequences are LGHNA and YNFKEQ. The CDR3 length is 12 residues. CDR3 nucleotide sequence: TGTGCCAGCTTTGGCAGGGGATACGGCTACACCTTC. Amino acids: CASFGRGYGYTF.

Note on this clone: The sample holds other DNA sequences that translate to the same CDR3. The chain has TRBV6-5 and TRBJ2-3; a weak D match, TRBD1 (5 bases). Germline CDR1 MNHEY, CDR2 SVGAGI. CDR3 length: 12 amino acids. V was cut by 6 bases and J by 1 base, with 5 bases left in between. CDR3 loop: CASRTGTDTQYF. The CDR3 DNA sequence: TGTGCCAGCAGGACAGGCACAGATACGCAGTATTTT.